The T cell receptor (beta chain) under discussion was sequenced for a study of blood T cell repertoires in COVID-19. Trimming took 4 bases from V and 7 from J, leaving 12 bases between them. The CDR3 runs 14 residues. Germline CDR1 reads SGHDT; CDR2 reads YYEEEE. Assay: immunoSEQ multiplex PCR; the TCRdb copy retains only in-frame clones and omits some. The sample shows 250,000 to 300,000 clones, roughly 90% of them seen only once. This TCR came from a woman between 50 and 59 years old who had been exposed to COVID-19. The chain links TRBV5-6 to TRBJ1-6; D gene ambiguous. Sequencing was done on a sample of PBMCs or T cells enriched from blood (not recorded which). The CDR3 DNA reads TGTGCCAGCAGCCTGGTGACACCAAATTCACCCCTCCACTTT. This encodes CASSLVTPNSPLHF.